This passage covers 25 T cell receptor beta chains from one sample sequenced in a study of T cells in Graves' hyperthyroidism and ophthalmopathy. RNA transcripts were the template for amplifying TCR beta CDR3 regions. The HTBI primer set was used in a first-round RT-PCR of the TCR CDR3. TCRdb fed the multiplex PCR reads into MiXCR, producing one record per CDR3 protein. Altogether about 290,000 distinct CDR3 sequences are present, around 15% being singletons, with the ten largest covering over 25%. Input material: blood. The origin of the receptors is a woman aged 45-59 years with Graves' hyperthyroidism that later progressed to Graves' ophthalmopathy.

This clonotype was recorded at least ten times. CDR3 nucleotide sequence: TGTGCCAGCTCAGGGACTAGCTCCTACGAGCAGTACTTC. Residues: CASSGTSSYEQYF. J is TRBJ2-7 and V is TRBV18; TRBD2 agrees at 8 bases. The V segment lost 5 bases and the J segment 0 bases; nucleotides outside the gene matches: 0. Per the germline V gene, CDR1 is KGHSH and CDR2 is LQKENI. The CDR3 sequence is 13 residues long.

This chain connects TRBV19 to TRBJ2-7; 10 nucleotides match TRBD1. The V and J ends lost 3 bases and 3 bases, in that order; junction bases with no gene match: 5. Germline lookup yields CDR1 LNHDA and CDR2 SQIVND (reference sequence). The CDR3 is made up of 15 amino acids. CDR3 in DNA: TGTGCCAGTAGTATGGGGACAGGGGTTGTCTACGAGCAGTACTTC. Its translation: CASSMGTGVVYEQYF. The entire variable domain, with the rest obtained from reference TRBV19 and TRBJ2-7, is as follows: DGGITQSPKYLFRKEGQNVTLSCEQNLNHDAMYWYRQDPGQGLRLIYYSQIVNDFQKGDIAEGYSVSREKKESFPLTVTSAQKNPTAFYLCASSMGTGVVYEQYFGPGTRLTVT.

Only a few counts were recorded for this clonotype. The final CDR3 position lacks the conserved phenylalanine or tryptophan, pointing to a likely read error. V and J are TRBV10-3 and TRBJ2-7; 7 nucleotides line up with TRBD1. The CDR3 totals 14 residues. CDR1 is ENHRY and CDR2 is SYGVKD in the germline V gene. DNA of the CDR3: TGTGCCAGCAGTGAAAAAGATACAGGGGACGAGCAGTACCTC. It specifies CASSEKDTGDEQYL.

This clonotype was seen at least ten times. The rearrangement uses TRBV7-8 and TRBJ2-2, with TRBD2 matching over 10 bases. From germline, CDR1 is SGHVS and CDR2 FQNEAQ. This CDR3 spans 14 amino acids. The ends lost 1 base at V and 7 bases at J; junction bases unmatched: 0. This CDR3 reads CASSLVAGGGELFF. The CDR3 nucleotides read TGTGCCAGCAGCTTAGTAGCGGGAGGCGGGGAGCTGTTTTTT.

This clonotype was seen ten or more times. The rearrangement uses TRBV7-8 and TRBJ1-5; weak D call: TRBD1 (5 bases). V gave up 3 bases and J gave up 6 bases, with 9 bases separating them. The germline V gene has CDR1 SGHVS and CDR2 FQNEAQ. The CDR3 has 13 residues. This CDR3 is CASSFTGIQPQHF. In DNA form, the CDR3 reads TGTGCCAGCAGCTTTACAGGAATTCAGCCCCAGCATTTT. The entire variable domain, with the rest obtained from reference TRBV7-8 and TRBJ1-5, is as follows: GAGVSQSPRYKVAKRGQDVALRCDPISGHVSLFWYQQALGQGPEFLTYFQNEAQLDKSGLPSDRFFAERPEGSVSTLKIQRTQQEDSAVYLCASSFTGIQPQHFGDGTRLSIL.

The table lists this clonotype with many counts. V is TRBV28 and J is TRBJ1-1; D remains ambiguous. CDR3 size: 15 residues. Trimming took 5 bases from V and 0 from J, leaving 13 bases between them. The V gene's germline CDR1 is MDHEN and CDR2 SYDVKM. The CDR3 loop is CASSLGDTMNTEAFF. The CDR3 coding sequence is TGTGCCAGCAGTCTCGGCGATACAATGAACACTGAAGCTTTCTTT.

This clonotype was seen only a few times. The chain carries TRBV19 and TRBJ1-1; D gene uncertain. V gave up 4 bases and J gave up 2 bases, with 14 bases separating them. Germline CDR1 LNHDA, CDR2 SQIVND (reference sequence). The CDR3 extends over 15 amino acids. CDR3 nucleotides: TGTGCCAGTAGTAGCCTTAGGGAGGGAAACACTGAAGCTTTCTTT. Translation gives CASSSLREGNTEAFF.

This clonotype was observed at least ten times. The chain employs TRBV6-1 and TRBJ2-3, with unresolved D. The V end was cut by 5 bases, the J end by 0 bases, with 12 bases between. Looked up from germline, CDR1 is MNHNS and CDR2 is SASEGT. The CDR3 totals 15 residues. The CDR3 nucleotides are TGTGCCAGCAGTTATAGGGCGACAAGCACAGATACGCAGTATTTT. This codes for CASSYRATSTDTQYF.

This clonotype appeared many times. This chain joins TRBV9 and TRBJ1-1; D not certain. This CDR3 is built from 14 residues. Looked up from germline, CDR1 is SGDLS and CDR2 is YYNGEE. Trimming cost V 6 bases and J 0 bases, with 12 bases left between them. The chain's CDR3 is CASTKGRMNTEAFF. In nucleotides, the CDR3 is TGTGCCAGCACTAAGGGCAGGATGAACACTGAAGCTTTCTTT.

This clonotype was counted at least ten times. This sequence joins TRBV11-3 and TRBJ2-2, with D perhaps TRBD2 (5 bases). This CDR3 comprises 17 residues. From germline, CDR1 is SGHNT and CDR2 YENEEA. Trimming cost V 5 bases and J 1 base, with 17 bases left between them. This chain's CDR3 is CASSLHLAGQNTGELFF. The CDR3 DNA is TGTGCCAGCAGCCTCCATCTGGCGGGCCAGAACACCGGGGAGCTGTTTTTT.

CDR3 in amino acids: CASSERLAGRYNEQFF. The CDR3 DNA sequence: TGTGCCAGCAGTGAACGGCTAGCGGGACGATACAATGAGCAGTTCTTC. The chain is built from TRBV25-1 and TRBJ2-1; TRBD2 matches at 9 bases. The V gene's germline CDR1 is MGHDK and CDR2 SYGVNS. Trimming took 2 bases from V and 4 from J; bases not matched to a gene: 6. The CDR3 consists of 16 residues.

This chain links TRBV7-9 with TRBJ2-7; D is possibly TRBD1 (7 bases). This CDR3 has 18 residues. Germline assignment: CDR1 SEHNR and CDR2 FQNEAQ (reference sequence). V lost 4 bases to trimming and J lost 3 bases, with 25 bases between them. The CDR3 region has the DNA TGTGCCAGCAGCTCTTACCTCCTGTCAGGGGGGCTTGGCTACGAGCAGTACTTC. Amino acids: CASSSYLLSGGLGYEQYF. The full variable domain, its missing parts supplied by reference TRBV7-9 and TRBJ2-7, is DTGVSQNPRHKITKRGQNVTFRCDPISEHNRLYWYRQTLGQGPEFLTYFQNEAQLEKSRLLSDRFSAERPKGSFSTLEIQRTEQGDSAMYLCASSSYLLSGGLGYEQYFGPGTRLTVT.

The sample holds a few counts of this clonotype. The chain couples TRBV9 to TRBJ2-5; 7 bases match TRBD2. CDR3 length: 14 residues. Unmatched junction bases numbered 3, after V lost 0 bases and J lost 4 bases. Germline V gene lookup returns CDR1 SGDLS and CDR2 YYNGEE. The DNA of the CDR3 is TGTGCCAGCAGCGTAGAGGGCGGGAGAGAGACCCAGTACTTC. It encodes CASSVEGGRETQYF. Combining the CDR3 with reference TRBV9 and TRBJ2-5 gives the whole variable domain DSGVTQTPKHLITATGQRVTLRCSPRSGDLSVYWYQQSLDQGLQFLIQYYNGEERAKGNILERFSAQQFPDLHSELNLSSLELGDSALYFCASSVEGGRETQYFGPGTRLLVL.

This clonotype has ten or more counts. The V gene is TRBV6-1, the J gene TRBJ1-1; D is unresolved. The CDR3 sequence is 13 residues long. V lost 5 bases and J lost 1, with 8 bases in between. Germline V gene sequence: CDR1 MNHNS, CDR2 SASEGT. The DNA of the CDR3 is TGTGCCAGCAGTCGAACCCGGAACACTGAAGCTTTCTTT. This gives the protein CASSRTRNTEAFF.

This clonotype was found a few times. This may stem from a read error, because a much larger clone lies one nucleotide away. The rearrangement links TRBV10-3 to TRBJ1-1; 7 bases line up with TRBD1. Germline loops: CDR1 ENHRY, CDR2 SYGVKD. CDR3 length equals 16 residues. CDR3 nucleotides: TGTGCCATCAGTGAGGAGGGGGCGAAGCTGAACACTGGAGCTTTCTTT. Translated, it gives CAISEEGAKLNTGAFF.

This clonotype was seen at least ten times. This chain connects TRBV3-1 to TRBJ2-2; the match to TRBD2 covers 7 bases. The CDR3 has 14 residues. Germline V gene sequence: CDR1 LGHDT, CDR2 YNNKEL (reference sequence). V lost 4 bases, J lost 5 bases, and 4 bases stayed unmatched. The DNA of the CDR3 is TGTGCCAGCAGCCCGGGACTACTTACCGGGGAGCTGTTTTTT. Residues: CASSPGLLTGELFF.

At least ten counts were recorded for this clonotype. The chain combines TRBV5-1 with TRBJ2-1; 13 bases are shared with TRBD2. The ends lost 4 bases at V and 3 bases at J; junction bases unmatched: 7. Germline V CDR1 and CDR2: SGHRS, YFSETQ. The CDR3 covers 17 residues. CDR3 protein: CASSIGTSGNIYNEQFF. In DNA form, the CDR3 reads TGCGCCAGCAGCATAGGGACTAGCGGGAACATCTACAATGAGCAGTTCTTC.

The J gene is TRBJ2-7, the V gene TRBV4-2; 13 positions match TRBD2. The CDR3 is made up of 19 amino acids. J gave up 3 bases and V 4 bases, and 15 bases lay outside the gene matches. Germline loops: CDR1 LGHNA, CDR2 YNFKEQ. The CDR3 bases are TGTGCCAGCAGCCGATACCGGGACAGGGGGACTAGCGGGATCTACGAGCAGTACTTC. Amino acid sequence: CASSRYRDRGTSGIYEQYF.

This clonotype was seen repeatedly, ten times or more. V gene TRBV29-1 combines with J gene TRBJ2-2, with D unclear. This CDR3 has 13 amino acids. Trimming pared 5 bases from V and 6 bases from J, leaving 13 bases between. Germline values: CDR1 SQVTM, CDR2 ANQGSEA. The CDR3 DNA is TGCAGCGTTTTCCTCGATAGGGCCGGGGAGCTGTTTTTT. Translated, it gives CSVFLDRAGELFF.

This chain links TRBV20-1 with TRBJ2-7; D ambiguous. The germline V gene encodes CDR1 DFQATT and CDR2 SNEGSKA (reference sequence). The CDR3 runs 10 residues. Trimming took off 7 bases at V and 7 bases at J, with 11 bases between the two ends. CDR3 amino acids: CSGLMGEQYF. The DNA for the CDR3 is TGCAGTGGCCTGATGGGGGAGCAGTACTTC.

V is TRBV3-1 and J is TRBJ2-2, with 10 bases fitting TRBD1. V lost 6 bases to trimming and J lost 11 bases; unmatched junction nucleotides: 6. Germline V gives CDR1 LGHDT, CDR2 YNNKEL (reference sequence). The CDR3 is 13 residues long. This CDR3 is CASRRQGAEELFF. The CDR3 coding sequence is TGTGCCAGCAGGCGACAGGGGGCGGAAGAGCTGTTTTTT.

This clonotype was detected a few times. An end of the junction differs from the germline gene, which may be a read error. The rearrangement joins TRBV7-7 to TRBJ2-3, with 10 bases aligning to TRBD2. CDR1 and CDR2 (germline): SSHAT, FNYEAQ (reference sequence). The CDR3 spans 20 residues. The CDR3 bases are TGTGCTAGCAGCTTAGAGCCAGCGGGAGGGCCCACCTTTAGCACAGATACGCAGTATTTT. The encoded protein is CASSLEPAGGPTFSTDTQYF. Full variable domain (outside the CDR3, taken from reference TRBV7-7 and TRBJ2-3): GAGVSQSPRYKVTKRGQDVTLRCDPISSHATLYWYQQALGQGPEFLTYFNYEAQPDKSGLPSDRFSAERPEGSISTLTIQRTEQRDSAMYRCASSLEPAGGPTFSTDTQYFGPGTRLTVL.

This chain connects TRBV7-2 to TRBJ1-1; D is ambiguous. Germline CDR1 SGHTA, CDR2 FQGNSA. The length of the CDR3 is 14 residues. Trimming took off 5 bases at V and 4 bases at J, with 14 bases between the two ends. The CDR3 region is CASSPPWRSTEAFF. CDR3 sequence (DNA): TGTGCCAGCAGCCCACCCTGGAGAAGCACTGAAGCTTTCTTT.

The chain carries TRBV18 and TRBJ2-3; 11 nucleotides align to TRBD1. In germline, CDR1 is KGHSH, CDR2 LQKENI. This CDR3 region has 16 residues. V lost 3 bases, J lost 0 bases, and 2 bases stayed unmatched. The CDR3 loop is CASSPGTGGSTDTQYF. The CDR3 region has the DNA TGTGCCAGCTCACCCGGGACAGGGGGAAGCACAGATACGCAGTATTTT.

This clonotype was detected ten times or more. The rearrangement joins TRBV20-1 to TRBJ2-1, with 9 bases fitting TRBD2. The J segment lost 2 bases and the V segment lost 0 bases, leaving 8 bases of the junction unmatched. CDR3 length: 17 residues. The V gene's germline CDR1 is DFQATT and CDR2 SNEGSKA (reference sequence). CDR3 nucleotide sequence: TGCAGTGCTAGAGATCCGGGGGCGGGAGGGACCTACAATGAGCAGTTCTTC. Amino acids: CSARDPGAGGTYNEQFF.